This passage covers 31 T cell receptor beta chains from one sample sequenced in a study of blood T cells in healthy people across ages. With a J-beta primer mix and a sample-barcoded 5' primer, a second PCR ran about 7 to 12 cycles. TCRdb used MiXCR to reprocess the 5' RACE reads, holding one entry per CDR3 protein. The profile covers about 1,500,000 distinct CDR3 sequences, with under 30% appearing a single time and roughly 8.2% taken by the ten largest. Sequenced sample: blood. These receptors were taken from a young woman in good health.

The sample holds many counts of this clonotype. The V and J genes are TRBV29-1 and TRBJ1-5; maybe TRBD1 (6 bases). Trimming took 4 bases from V and 2 from J, leaving 9 bases between them. The germline V gene encodes CDR1 SQVTM and CDR2 ANQGSEA. This CDR3 is built from 13 residues. DNA of the CDR3: TGCAGCGTTGCATCAGGGGGCAATCAGCCCCAGCATTTT. Residues: CSVASGGNQPQHF. Based on the CDR3 plus reference TRBV29-1 and TRBJ1-5, the full variable domain is SAVISQKPSRDICQRGTSLTIQCQVDSQVTMMFWYRQQPGQSLTLIATANQGSEATYESGFVIDKFPISRPNLTFSTLTVSNMSPEDSSIYLCSVASGGNQPQHFGDGTRLSIL.

The CDR3 here is CSVGGRVNEKLFF. CDR3 coding DNA: TGCAGCGTGGGGGGAAGGGTTAATGAAAAACTGTTTTTT. The chain combines TRBV29-1 with TRBJ1-4; D possibly corresponds to TRBD1 (5 bases). Looked up from germline, CDR1 is SQVTM and CDR2 is ANQGSEA. V was trimmed by 6 bases and J by 4 bases, leaving 12 bases between them. The CDR3 loop spans 13 amino acids.

This rearrangement joins TRBV20-1 to TRBJ1-1; TRBD1 might be the D (5 bases). The germline CDR1 and CDR2 sequences are DFQATT and SNEGSKA (reference sequence). The CDR3 totals 14 residues. Trimming took off 3 bases at V and 4 bases at J, with 15 bases between the two ends. The CDR3 here is CSASLARDPTEAFF. CDR3 coding DNA: TGCAGTGCTAGTCTAGCGCGGGACCCCACTGAAGCTTTCTTT.

The gene calls are TRBV20-1 and TRBJ2-1, with D possibly being TRBD1 (6 bases). Germline V lookup: CDR1 DFQATT, CDR2 SNEGSKA (reference sequence). The CDR3 is 16 residues long. Trimming shortened V by 0 bases and J by 6 bases, and 18 bases separated the two germline ends. In nucleotides, the CDR3 is TGCAGTGCTAGAGATTTTACAGGGAGCCTCCCCAATGAGCAGTTCTTC. Amino acid sequence: CSARDFTGSLPNEQFF.

This clonotype was picked up a small number of times. The junction departs from the called germline gene at one end, perhaps through a read error. V and J are TRBV4-3 and TRBJ1-2; weak D call: TRBD1 (6 bases). The CDR3 is 16 amino acids. Germline CDR1 is LGHNA and CDR2 is YSLEER. The CDR3 protein is CASSQIRGALGLGCTF. The CDR3, as DNA: TGCGCCAGCAGCCAGATCCGGGGGGCCTTGGGCTTGGGCTGCACCTTC.

This clonotype was observed a few times. The rearrangement links TRBV20-1 to TRBJ2-7, with 11 positions matching TRBD2. This CDR3 has 17 amino acids. CDR1 is DFQATT and CDR2 is SNEGSKA in the germline V gene (reference sequence). Unmatched junction bases numbered 15, after V lost 1 base and J lost 7 bases. In DNA, the CDR3 is TGCAGTGCTAGAGGGGGATTAGCGGGAGGGCCAAGGGAAGAGCAGTACTTC. Protein sequence: CSARGGLAGGPREEQYF.

The rearrangement joins TRBV5-4 to TRBJ2-5; 9 positions match TRBD2. The CDR3 extends over 15 amino acids. Germline V gene lookup returns CDR1 SGHNT and CDR2 YYREEE (reference sequence). V gave up 7 bases and J gave up 3 bases; unmatched junction bases: 10. CDR3 bases: TGTGCCAGCGGCAGGACTAGCGTCTCAGAAGAGACCCAGTACTTC. This gives the protein CASGRTSVSEETQYF.

The chain carries TRBV28 and TRBJ1-5; no reliable D call. V lost 5 bases and J lost 7, with 15 bases in between. CDR3 length: 14 residues. Germline V gene sequence: CDR1 MDHEN, CDR2 SYDVKM. The DNA for the CDR3 is TGTGCCAGCAGTCCCCTCAATCCGAAACAGCCCCAGCATTTT. Protein sequence: CASSPLNPKQPQHF.

This clonotype was counted at least ten times. The genes are TRBV20-1 and TRBJ1-5; D is unresolved. Germline-derived CDR1 and CDR2 are DFQATT and SNEGSKA (reference sequence). This CDR3 spans 15 amino acids. V gave up 1 base and J gave up 0 bases, with 10 bases separating them. CDR3 nucleotide sequence: TGCAGTGCTAGAGTTGGTGGGTATAGCAATCAGCCCCAGCATTTT. It specifies CSARVGGYSNQPQHF.

The V and J genes are TRBV4-1 and TRBJ2-3, with D uncertain. Trimming removed 4 bases from V and 5 bases from J, with 13 bases in between. The germline V gene encodes CDR1 MGHRA and CDR2 YSYEKL. The CDR3 runs 14 residues. CDR3 in DNA: TGCGCCAGCAGCCTACTTGGGCTGAAAGATACGCAGTATTTT. Translating gives CASSLLGLKDTQYF.

The chain has TRBV12-3 or TRBV12-4 and TRBJ1-5; maybe TRBD1 (6 bases). This CDR3 comprises 14 residues. The V end was cut by 5 bases, the J end by 7 bases, with 15 bases between. The CDR3, as DNA: TGTGCCAGCAGTCCTACAGGGCCCGAGCAGCCCCAGCATTTT. Translated: CASSPTGPEQPQHF.

V is TRBV2 and J is TRBJ2-5; D is perhaps TRBD1 (5 bases). The V end was cut by 6 bases, the J end by 4 bases, with 12 bases between. The length of the CDR3 is 13 residues. The germline CDR1 and CDR2 sequences are SNHLY and FYNNEI. The CDR3 region has the DNA TGTGCCAGCAGCGCAGACAGACGAGAGACCCAGTACTTC. This sequence encodes CASSADRRETQYF.

This chain joins TRBV12-3 or TRBV12-4 and TRBJ2-7; D possibly matches TRBD1 or TRBD2 (5 bases each). This CDR3 is built from 13 residues. V was clipped by 2 bases and J by 7 bases, with 12 bases between them. The CDR3 spells CASSLRDVGEQYF. CDR3 nucleotides: TGTGCCAGCAGTTTAAGGGACGTGGGGGAGCAGTACTTC.

With regard to this clonotype: This CDR3 is missing its conserved last phenylalanine or tryptophan, likely due to a read error. This chain connects TRBV5-1 to TRBJ2-5; 8 nucleotides match TRBD2. Unmatched junction bases numbered 5, after V lost 2 bases and J lost 5 bases. The CDR3 extends over 14 amino acids. Germline CDR1 and CDR2: SGHRS and YFSETQ. CDR3 loop: CASSLAGVRETQYN. CDR3 DNA: TGCGCCAGCAGCTTAGCGGGAGTACGGGAGACCCAGTACAAC.

This clonotype showed up just once. The chain employs TRBV5-1 and TRBJ2-2, with D possibly being TRBD1 (5 bases). Germline V gene lookup returns CDR1 SGHRS and CDR2 YFSETQ. The CDR3 spans 15 residues. The germline V and J ends were trimmed by 2 bases and 4 bases, with 12 bases remaining between them. The CDR3 spells CASSLQARSTGELFF. The CDR3 DNA reads TGCGCCAGCAGCTTACAGGCCCGGAGCACCGGGGAGCTGTTTTTT.

This clonotype has at least ten counts. The chain is built from TRBV20-1 and TRBJ2-5, with D possibly TRBD2 on 6 matching bases. CDR3 size: 14 residues. Germline V CDR1 and CDR2: DFQATT, SNEGSKA (reference sequence). The V and J ends lost 1 base and 1 base respectively, with 10 bases between them. The chain's CDR3 is CSARGRDFQETQYF. The CDR3 coding sequence is TGCAGTGCTAGAGGACGGGACTTCCAAGAGACCCAGTACTTC.

This clonotype was detected only a few times. The chain joins TRBV5-1 to TRBJ2-7, with D possibly TRBD2 on 6 matching bases. Germline values: CDR1 SGHRS, CDR2 YFSETQ. The CDR3 is 15 amino acids. Trimming took off 1 base at V and 3 bases at J, with 14 bases between the two ends. The CDR3 loop is CASSLTEGSVYEQYF. CDR3 in DNA: TGCGCCAGCAGCTTGACGGAGGGAAGTGTCTACGAGCAGTACTTC.

The chain joins TRBV14 to TRBJ2-4; D uncertain. This CDR3 region has 14 residues. Germline V CDR1 and CDR2: SGHDN, FVKESK. The V and J ends lost 6 bases and 6 bases respectively, with 15 bases between them. CDR3: CASSLNVGSNIQYF. CDR3 nucleotides: TGTGCCAGCAGTCTCAACGTCGGATCAAACATTCAGTACTTC.

This clonotype was observed a few times. The CDR3 DNA is TGTGCCAGCAGTTCCACCGGGACGGCCACCTACGAGCAGTACTTC. Translating gives CASSSTGTATYEQYF. V is TRBV12-3 or TRBV12-4 and J is TRBJ2-7; D might be TRBD1 or TRBD2, each matching 5 bases. V dropped 4 bases and J dropped 2 bases, with 15 bases sitting between them. The CDR3 totals 15 residues.

The rearrangement uses TRBV24-1 and TRBJ2-3; D gene uncertain. The CDR3 extends over 14 amino acids. Germline values: CDR1 KGHDR, CDR2 SFDVKD. Trimming cost V 5 bases and J 2 bases, with 10 bases left between them. The CDR3 DNA follows: TGTGCCACCAGTGCCTCCGGGCTCACAGATACGCAGTATTTT. It codes for CATSASGLTDTQYF.

V usage is TRBV3-1 and J usage is TRBJ2-4, with D possibly TRBD2 on 7 matching bases. V was clipped by 0 bases and J by 13 bases, with 13 bases between them. Germline V gene lookup returns CDR1 LGHDT and CDR2 YNNKEL (reference sequence). This CDR3 contains 13 residues. The CDR3 loop reads CASSQEGRGKQYF. In nucleotides, the CDR3 is TGTGCCAGCAGCCAAGAGGGGAGGGGGAAGCAGTACTTC. Supplemented by reference TRBV3-1 and TRBJ2-4, the full variable domain reads DTAVSQTPKYLVTQMGNDKSIKCEQNLGHDTMYWYKQDSKKFLKIMFSYNNKELIINETVPNRFSPKSPDKAHLNLHINSLELGDSAVYFCASSQEGRGKQYFGAGTRLSVL.

V and J are TRBV3-1 and TRBJ1-1; maybe TRBD1 (6 bases). There are 12 residues in the CDR3. V lost 1 base and J lost 8, with 8 bases in between. Looked up from germline, CDR1 is LGHDT and CDR2 is YNNKEL (reference sequence). CDR3 coding DNA: TGTGCCAGCAGCCAAGGGGGGCTGGAAGCTTTCTTT. Encoded protein: CASSQGGLEAFF.

This clonotype was seen ten or more times. The chain recombines TRBV12-3 or TRBV12-4 with TRBJ2-6; unclear D gene. V was shortened by 3 bases and J by 4 bases, with 7 bases between the two germline ends. This CDR3 has 14 residues. For the CDR3, the DNA is TGTGCCAGCAGTTTCTGGGTCGGGGCCAACGTCCTGACTTTC. It codes for CASSFWVGANVLTF.

V and J are TRBV20-1 and TRBJ2-5; D uncertain. Germline lookup yields CDR1 DFQATT and CDR2 SNEGSKA (reference sequence). V was shortened by 0 bases and J by 5 bases, with 13 bases between the two germline ends. CDR3 length: 14 amino acids. The CDR3 DNA follows: TGCAGTGCTAGAGATCCCACGGACGGCGAGACCCAGTACTTC. This codes for CSARDPTDGETQYF.

V is TRBV20-1 and J is TRBJ2-7; possibly TRBD1 or TRBD2 for D (5 bases each). Trimming stripped 5 bases from V and 0 bases from J, with 14 bases between. The CDR3 extends over 14 amino acids. Germline lookup yields CDR1 DFQATT and CDR2 SNEGSKA (reference sequence). In DNA, the CDR3 is TGCAGTGCTTCCCGGGACGGAAGCTCCTACGAGCAGTACTTC. It encodes CSASRDGSSYEQYF.

In regard to this clonotype: One junction end does not reproduce the germline sequence, and a read error may be involved. This chain joins TRBV7-6 and TRBJ1-2; D might be TRBD1 (6 bases). This CDR3 has 14 residues. Germline assignment: CDR1 SGHVS and CDR2 FNYEAQ. CDR3 bases: TGTGCCAGCAGCTCCGTACAGGGTACCTATGGCTACACCTTT. Protein product: CASSSVQGTYGYTF. The full variable domain, its missing parts supplied by reference TRBV7-6 and TRBJ1-2, is GAGVSQSPRYKVTKRGQDVALRCDPISGHVSLYWYRQALGQGPEFLTYFNYEAQQDKSGLPNDRFSAERPEGSISTLTIQRTEQRDSAMYRCASSSVQGTYGYTFGSGTRLTVV.

The rearrangement links TRBV7-9 to TRBJ1-2; the match to TRBD1 covers 7 bases. From germline, CDR1 is SEHNR and CDR2 FQNEAQ (reference sequence). The CDR3 consists of 14 residues. After removal of 5 bases from V and 7 bases from J, the junction contained 10 bases not matched to a gene. DNA for the CDR3: TGTGCCAGCAGCCGAAGACAGGGTTTCGGTGGCTACACCTTC. Translation: CASSRRQGFGGYTF.

Points on this clonotype: One end of the junction does not line up with germline, which may come from a read error. CDR3 nucleotides: TGTGTCAGCAGCTTAGCTGGGGTGAGCAACAATGAGCAGTTCTTC. Protein sequence: CVSSLAGVSNNEQFF. The chain combines TRBV7-9 with TRBJ2-1; D is unclear. The germline V gene has CDR1 SEHNR and CDR2 FQNEAQ (reference sequence). The CDR3 loop spans 15 amino acids.

There are many counts of this clonotype. The chain links TRBV5-1 to TRBJ1-3; perhaps TRBD1 as D (6 bases). Trimming removed 4 bases at V and 3 bases at J, with 14 bases between. CDR3 length equals 15 residues. Germline V gives CDR1 SGHRS, CDR2 YFSETQ. CDR3 region: CASSPEGGSGNTIYF. The CDR3, as DNA: TGCGCCAGCAGCCCGGAAGGGGGGAGTGGAAACACCATATATTTT.

This clonotype has ten or more counts. The chain couples TRBV10-3 to TRBJ2-7, with D perhaps TRBD1 (5 bases). Germline CDR1 ENHRY, CDR2 SYGVKD. Trimming pared 2 bases from V and 0 bases from J, leaving 11 bases between. The CDR3 is 15 residues long. CDR3 residues: CAISEADRYSYEQYF. For the CDR3, the DNA is TGTGCCATCAGTGAGGCTGACAGATACTCCTACGAGCAGTACTTC.

This clonotype was seen many times. The chain employs TRBV20-1 and TRBJ2-1, with TRBD2 as a possible D gene (7 bases). Germline loops: CDR1 DFQATT, CDR2 SNEGSKA (reference sequence). V was clipped by 3 bases and J by 10 bases, with 13 bases between them. The CDR3 loop spans 12 amino acids. The CDR3 region has the DNA TGCAGTGCTAGTGCCCCGGGGGGCGAGCAGTTCTTC. It encodes CSASAPGGEQFF.